Each of the 13 T cell receptor beta chains below was sequenced from the same sample in a study of blood T cells in healthy people across ages. Alongside a J-beta primer mix, a sample-barcoded 5' primer served in a second PCR lasting roughly 6 to 11 cycles. TCRdb re-called the 5' RACE reads with MiXCR, one entry per CDR3 protein. Here the sample spans 750,000 to 950,000 distinct CDR3 sequences, 53% being singletons. The sequencing input was blood. The origin of the receptors is a man older than 75 in good health.

This rearrangement joins TRBV11-2 to TRBJ2-1; TRBD2 agrees at 8 bases. CDR1 and CDR2 (germline): SGHAT, FQNNGV. Trimming took 5 bases from V and 2 from J; bases not matched to a gene: 2. This CDR3 has 14 residues. This chain's CDR3 is CASSRGLAYNEQFF. DNA of the CDR3: TGTGCCAGCAGCCGGGGACTAGCCTACAATGAGCAGTTCTTC. Using reference TRBV11-2 and TRBJ2-1 for the parts outside the CDR3, the full variable domain is EAGVAQSPRYKIIEKRQSVAFWCNPISGHATLYWYQQILGQGPKLLIQFQNNGVVDDSQLPKDRFSAERLKGVDSTLKIQPAKLEDSAVYLCASSRGLAYNEQFFGPGTRLTVL.

The V call is TRBV11-1, the J call TRBJ2-7; possibly TRBD1 for D (6 bases). V was shortened by 5 bases and J by 3 bases, with 17 bases between the two germline ends. CDR1 and CDR2 (germline): SGHAT, FQDESV (reference sequence). CDR3 length: 15 amino acids. The CDR3 DNA reads as TGTGCCAGCAGCCCACAGACAGGTCCCCGCTACGAGCAGTACTTC. Its protein product is CASSPQTGPRYEQYF.

This rearrangement joins TRBV20-1 to TRBJ2-5; no firm D call. V lost 0 bases to trimming and J lost 1 base, with 12 bases between them. The CDR3 totals 15 residues. The germline CDR1 and CDR2 sequences are DFQATT and SNEGSKA (reference sequence). DNA for the CDR3: TGCAGTGCTAGAGAAGAACAACCGGGCCAAGAGACCCAGTACTTC. This translates into CSAREEQPGQETQYF.

The genes are TRBV7-9 and TRBJ2-1; D unresolved. The CDR3 has 15 residues. V lost 6 bases and J 8 bases, leaving 20 bases between the germline ends. CDR1 is SEHNR and CDR2 is FQNEAQ in the germline V gene (reference sequence). CDR3 in amino acids: CASSRSVGILHEQFF. CDR3 coding DNA: TGTGCCAGCAGTCGCTCGGTCGGTATCTTACATGAGCAGTTCTTC.

V is TRBV10-2 and J is TRBJ2-4, with 13 nucleotides matching TRBD2. The J call could be wrong; TRBJ2-7 is a better fit for the DNA end. Germline CDR1 is WSHSY and CDR2 is SAAADI. The CDR3 loop spans 14 amino acids. This CDR3 is CASTTSGGGYEQYF. The CDR3 region has the DNA TGCGCCAGCACAACTAGCGGGGGGGGCTACGAGCAGTACTTC.

The chain joins TRBV2 to TRBJ2-7, with TRBD1 identical over 10 bases. With V trimmed by 6 bases and J by 0 bases, 23 bases remained unmatched. Germline assignment: CDR1 SNHLY and CDR2 FYNNEI. This CDR3 is 21 amino acids long. CDR3 in amino acids: CASRRGTGASSGRASSYEQYF. The DNA for the CDR3 is TGTGCCAGCAGAAGGGGGACAGGGGCTTCTAGCGGGCGTGCTAGCTCCTACGAGCAGTACTTC.

This clonotype has only a few counts. The germline gene is not matched at one end of the junction; a read error may be the cause. The V and J genes are TRBV27 and TRBJ2-6; no definite D call. The CDR3 has 14 amino acids. Germline V CDR1 and CDR2: MNHEY, SMNVEV (reference sequence). CDR3 in DNA: TGTGCCAGCAGTGTATCAACCGGGGCCAACGTCCTGACTTTC. Translated: CASSVSTGANVLTF. Using reference TRBV27 and TRBJ2-6 for the parts outside the CDR3, the full variable domain is EAQVTQNPRYLITVTGKKLTVTCSQNMNHEYMSWYRQDPGLGLRQIYYSMNVEVTDKGDVPEGYKVSRKEKRNFPLILESPSPNQTSLYFCASSVSTGANVLTFGAGSRLTVL.

The J gene is TRBJ2-1, the V gene TRBV5-1; TRBD2 might be the D (8 bases). The CDR3 consists of 16 residues. The germline V gene has CDR1 SGHRS and CDR2 YFSETQ. V shed 4 bases and J shed 9 bases, with 23 bases lying between them. CDR3 nucleotide sequence: TGCGCCAGCAGCCCACGGCGGGAGGCCCGGGACAGTGAGCAGTTCTTC. Translating it yields CASSPRREARDSEQFF.

This clonotype was observed a single time. V gene TRBV24-1 combines with J gene TRBJ2-1; 10 positions agree with TRBD2. From germline, CDR1 is KGHDR and CDR2 SFDVKD. With V trimmed by 7 bases and J by 4 bases, 15 bases remained unmatched. The CDR3 loop spans 18 amino acids. CDR3 residues: CATSNRGAGGPRYNEQFF. The CDR3 bases are TGTGCCACCAGCAATCGGGGAGCGGGAGGGCCGAGGTACAATGAGCAGTTCTTC.

The chain is built from TRBV2 and TRBJ1-6; D is unclear. Germline V gene lookup returns CDR1 SNHLY and CDR2 FYNNEI. V lost 3 bases and J 4 bases, leaving 7 bases between the germline ends. This CDR3 region has 14 residues. CDR3 amino acids: CASSDDKYNSPLHF. CDR3 DNA sequence: TGTGCCAGCAGTGATGACAAGTATAATTCACCCCTCCACTTT.

This clonotype was picked up a small number of times. The V and J genes are TRBV7-8 and TRBJ2-7; D gene ambiguous. The CDR3 has 14 amino acids. The germline V gene encodes CDR1 SGHVS and CDR2 FQNEAQ. V was clipped by 5 bases and J by 4 bases, with 15 bases between them. The CDR3: CASSPLEFPYEQYF. CDR3 DNA sequence: TGTGCCAGCAGCCCTTTGGAGTTCCCATACGAGCAGTACTTC.

This clonotype was picked up one time. Here the CDR3 reads CSARDGTSVRNEQFF. CDR3 sequence (DNA): TGCAGTGCTAGAGATGGGACTAGCGTGAGGAATGAGCAGTTCTTC. The chain is built from TRBV20-1 and TRBJ2-1; 10 nucleotides line up with TRBD2. The CDR3 contains 15 residues. CDR1 is DFQATT and CDR2 is SNEGSKA in the germline V gene (reference sequence). The V gene end was trimmed by 0 bases and the J gene end by 7 bases; junction bases not matched to a gene: 6.

The V gene is TRBV7-9, the J gene TRBJ2-3; D is perhaps TRBD1 (5 bases). Trimming took off 5 bases at V and 14 bases at J, with 20 bases between the two ends. The length of the CDR3 is 13 residues. Looked up from germline, CDR1 is SEHNR and CDR2 is FQNEAQ (reference sequence). CDR3 amino acids: CASSHQGSRYAYF. The DNA for the CDR3 is TGTGCCAGCAGCCACCAGGGTTCCAGATACGCGTATTTT.